The following is a TCR beta chain sequence with its context. As yet, its antigen is unknown. The data belong to a study of OX40 agonist ivuxolimab in advanced cancers. Looking at the study overall: The dose-escalation group included hepatocellular carcinoma, melanoma, renal cell carcinoma and head and neck cancer. Participants averaged about 60 years of age (range roughly 20 to 90) and were around 80% male.

The CDR3 covers 12 residues. Germline V CDR1 and CDR2: SNHLY, FYNNEI. Trimming pared 7 bases from V and 0 bases from J, leaving 6 bases between. Assay used: immunoSEQ multiplex PCR; TCRdb lists only in-frame clones, some missing. The sample has about 83,000 clones, approximately 91% seen once. Broader study findings: The work left the antigen specificity of expanded peripheral T cells undetermined.

Source: CD4+ or CD8+ T cells sorted from blood, taken in a trial of the OX40 agonist ivuxolimab. V is TRBV2 and J is TRBJ1-1, with D maybe TRBD1 (5 bases). The clonotype originates from an adult with an advanced solid tumor such as melanoma, head and neck, liver or kidney cancer. The CDR3 nucleotides are TGTGCCAGCAAGGGGATGAACACTGAAGCTTTCTTT. Its translation is CASKGMNTEAFF.